Shown below are 30 T cell receptor beta chains from a single sample sequenced in a study of T cell responses to AZD1222 COVID-19 vaccine. Sequencing was performed with immunoSEQ multiplex PCR; in TCRdb, only in-frame clones are kept and a portion is missing. The data contain 95,000 to 100,000 clones, 85% to 90% of them singletons. Material: peripheral blood, obtained on day 0 of AZD1222 vaccination. The receptor source for this set is an adult in good health.

V usage is TRBV10-2 and J usage is TRBJ2-1; 12 bases align to TRBD2. Germline-derived CDR1 and CDR2 are WSHSY and SAAADI. V shed 3 bases, J shed 5 bases, and the junction held 5 bases outside the gene matches. This CDR3 spans 16 amino acids. CDR3 sequence reads: CASSDLAGGPNNEQFF. In nucleotides, the CDR3 is TGCGCCAGCAGTGATCTAGCGGGAGGGCCGAACAATGAGCAGTTCTTC.

This CDR3 reads CASSVGSYPATNEKLFF. The CDR3, as DNA: TGTGCCAGCAGCGTAGGAAGCTACCCAGCAACTAATGAAAAACTGTTTTTT. V is TRBV9 and J is TRBJ1-4; D gene unclear. CDR3 length equals 17 residues. Germline lookup yields CDR1 SGDLS and CDR2 YYNGEE. Trimming shortened V by 0 bases and J by 0 bases, and 12 bases separated the two germline ends.

The chain is built from TRBV27 and TRBJ1-5; 7 bases are shared with TRBD1. The V and J ends lost 6 bases and 5 bases, in that order; junction bases with no gene match: 4. The V gene's germline CDR1 is MNHEY and CDR2 SMNVEV (reference sequence). The CDR3 spans 13 residues. Written as DNA, the CDR3 is TGTGCCAGCAGCCTAGGGGGCCATCAGCCCCAGCATTTT. As protein: CASSLGGHQPQHF.

The chain couples TRBV28 to TRBJ2-7; 7 nucleotides agree with TRBD1. Germline values: CDR1 MDHEN, CDR2 SYDVKM. The CDR3 extends over 13 amino acids. Losses at the gene ends were 3 bases for V and 13 bases for J; bases not matched to a gene: 12. In nucleotides, the CDR3 is TGTGCCAGCAGTTTGTCCGGGACAGTTGTGCATTACTTC. It specifies CASSLSGTVVHYF.

The rearrangement joins TRBV9 to TRBJ1-6; D gene unclear. V lost 5 bases and J lost 7, with 16 bases in between. Germline CDR1 reads SGDLS; CDR2 reads YYNGEE. This CDR3 comprises 15 residues. The CDR3 DNA is TGTGCCAGCAGTACCTCGGACTCTTCCAATTCACCCCTCCACTTT. It encodes CASSTSDSSNSPLHF.

The chain carries TRBV6-5 and TRBJ1-1; TRBD1 agrees at 7 bases. The junction had 2 bases not matched to a gene; V was cut back by 7 bases and J by 3 bases. Germline CDR1 reads MNHEY; CDR2 reads SVGAGI. The CDR3 contains 12 residues. The CDR3 sequence: CASTGTDTEAFF. The CDR3 DNA reads TGTGCCAGCACCGGGACAGACACTGAAGCTTTCTTT.

The chain recombines TRBV7-9 with TRBJ1-4; 8 bases line up with TRBD1. The V gene's germline CDR1 is SEHNR and CDR2 FQNEAQ (reference sequence). The trim removed 5 bases at V and 1 base at J, leaving 9 bases unmatched. The CDR3 is 17 amino acids. The DNA of the CDR3 is TGTGCCAGCAGCCACATCAACGACAGGGGAACTAATGAAAAACTGTTTTTT. Translation gives CASSHINDRGTNEKLFF.

The rearrangement links TRBV6-5 to TRBJ2-3; possible D gene TRBD2, 5 bases. V dropped 7 bases and J dropped 3 bases, with 14 bases sitting between them. The CDR3 has 14 residues. CDR1 and CDR2 from the germline V gene are MNHEY and SVGAGI. The CDR3 is CASTKGAGTDTQYF. Written as DNA, the CDR3 is TGTGCCAGCACCAAGGGTGCGGGTACAGATACGCAGTATTTT.

This sequence joins TRBV19 and TRBJ2-2; D perhaps matches TRBD1 (5 bases). V dropped 7 bases and J dropped 2 bases, with 17 bases sitting between them. The V gene's germline CDR1 is LNHDA and CDR2 SQIVND (reference sequence). The CDR3 extends over 16 amino acids. The CDR3 DNA is TGTGCCAGTAAAATTCTTTGGCAGGGTAACACCGGGGAGCTGTTTTTT. Protein product: CASKILWQGNTGELFF.

J is TRBJ1-1 and V is TRBV11-2; the D is unclear. The CDR3 contains 15 residues. Germline V CDR1 and CDR2: SGHAT, FQNNGV. The germline V and J ends were trimmed by 4 bases and 5 bases, with 17 bases remaining between them. CDR3 DNA: TGTGCCAGCAGCTCCTCCTTAGTAGCCGGGACTGAAGCTTTCTTT. Translating gives CASSSSLVAGTEAFF.

This rearrangement joins TRBV5-4 to TRBJ2-1; D may be TRBD2 (5 bases). CDR1 is SGHNT and CDR2 is YYREEE in the germline V gene (reference sequence). The CDR3 has 14 residues. V was shortened by 4 bases and J by 5 bases, with 13 bases between the two germline ends. CDR3 in DNA: TGTGCCAGCAGCCCCGAAGTCGGGAACAATGAGCAGTTCTTC. Translation gives CASSPEVGNNEQFF.

The V and J genes are TRBV2 and TRBJ2-1, with D uncertain. The CDR3 extends over 11 amino acids. Trimming stripped 3 bases from V and 8 bases from J, with 5 bases between. Germline V gene sequence: CDR1 SNHLY, CDR2 FYNNEI. This CDR3 reads CASSEAYEQFF. CDR3 nucleotides: TGTGCCAGCAGTGAGGCCTATGAGCAGTTCTTC.

This rearrangement joins TRBV6-6 to TRBJ1-5; the D gene is possibly TRBD1 (5 bases). V was pared by 7 bases and J by 3 bases, with 16 bases between. Germline V gene lookup returns CDR1 MNHNY and CDR2 SVGAGI (reference sequence). This CDR3 comprises 15 residues. The CDR3 is CASNQGRTSNQPQHF. For the CDR3, the DNA is TGTGCCAGCAACCAGGGACGGACTTCCAATCAGCCCCAGCATTTT.

V and J are TRBV11-3 and TRBJ2-1; 8 bases map to TRBD2. CDR1 is SGHNT, CDR2 YENEEA, per germline. Germline trimming cut 6 bases from V and 9 bases from J; bases unmatched to any gene: 10. The CDR3 contains 14 residues. CDR3 sequence: CASRSSGASAEQFF. The CDR3 DNA reads TGTGCCAGCAGAAGTAGCGGGGCCTCGGCTGAGCAGTTCTTC.

V is TRBV27 and J is TRBJ1-5; D uncertain. Trimming removed 3 bases at V and 6 bases at J, with 9 bases between. The CDR3 totals 13 residues. CDR1 MNHEY and CDR2 SMNVEV come from the germline V gene (reference sequence). The CDR3 bases are TGTGCCAGCAGTTTGTCAGTGGGTCAGCCCCAGCATTTT. Translated, it gives CASSLSVGQPQHF.

This sequence joins TRBV18 and TRBJ2-1, with D tentatively TRBD2 (6 bases). The germline V gene has CDR1 KGHSH and CDR2 LQKENI. Trimming left V 3 bases short and J 7 bases short, with 16 bases between. The CDR3 runs 15 residues. In DNA form, the CDR3 reads TGTGCCAGCTCACCTCTAGTTCTAGCGAGGAATGAGCAGTTCTTC. Amino acids: CASSPLVLARNEQFF.

The chain links TRBV14 to TRBJ1-3; D not certain. Trimming stripped 4 bases from V and 4 bases from J, with 11 bases between. This CDR3 region has 14 residues. In germline, CDR1 is SGHDN, CDR2 FVKESK. The CDR3 protein is CASSRELRGNTIYF. The CDR3 DNA sequence: TGTGCCAGCAGCCGGGAGCTGCGGGGAAACACCATATATTTT.

The chain links TRBV29-1 to TRBJ2-1; the match to TRBD2 covers 9 bases. CDR1 SQVTM and CDR2 ANQGSEA come from the germline V gene. Trimming at V came to 1 base and at J to 0 bases, leaving 1 base not matched to a gene. There are 15 residues in the CDR3. The CDR3 nucleotides are TGCAGCGTTGAAGTTAGCGGGAGCTCCTACAATGAGCAGTTCTTC. Translation gives CSVEVSGSSYNEQFF.

The chain carries TRBV4-2 and TRBJ2-7, with D maybe TRBD2 (6 bases). Trimming left V 2 bases short and J 1 base short, with 21 bases between. The CDR3 sequence is 18 residues long. The germline V gene encodes CDR1 LGHNA and CDR2 YNFKEQ. The DNA for the CDR3 is TGTGCCAGCAGCCAATACGGGCTGTCGGGAGTGGTATCCTACGAGCAGTACTTC. This encodes CASSQYGLSGVVSYEQYF.

The genes are TRBV14 and TRBJ1-1, with D hard to call. Germline V gives CDR1 SGHDN, CDR2 FVKESK. The CDR3 consists of 15 residues. V lost 0 bases to trimming and J lost 1 base, with 9 bases between them. CDR3 DNA: TGTGCCAGCAGCCAAGAACGTAAGAGGAACACTGAAGCTTTCTTT. Translation gives CASSQERKRNTEAFF. The full variable domain, with the rest looked up from reference TRBV14 and TRBJ1-1, is EAGVTQFPSHSVIEKGQTVTLRCDPISGHDNLYWYRRVMGKEIKFLLHFVKESKQDESGMPNNRFLAERTGGTYSTLKVQPAELEDSGVYFCASSQERKRNTEAFFGQGTRLTVV.

The CDR3: CASSPGGLTYEQYF. Written as DNA, the CDR3 is TGTGCCAGCAGCCCAGGGGGCCTTACCTACGAGCAGTACTTC. The rearrangement joins TRBV11-3 to TRBJ2-7; TRBD1 agrees at 8 bases. This CDR3 is 14 amino acids long. Per germline, CDR1 SGHNT and CDR2 YENEEA. Trimming took 5 bases from V and 2 from J; bases not matched to a gene: 5.

The chain has TRBV21-1 and TRBJ2-2; the table's D call, TRBD2, has no DNA check behind it. TRBV21-1 is reported as a pseudogene. This CDR3 has 18 amino acids. CDR3 amino acids: CASSKGGLNLLNTGELFF. In DNA, the CDR3 is TGTGCCAGCAGCAAAGGGGGACTGAACCTACTGAACACCGGGGAGCTGTTTTTT.

The V call is TRBV20-1, the J call TRBJ2-7; perhaps TRBD2 as D (6 bases). Looked up from germline, CDR1 is DFQATT and CDR2 is SNEGSKA (reference sequence). Between the trimmed V and J ends, which lost 3 bases and 0 bases, there was a span of 12 bases. This CDR3 has 14 amino acids. The CDR3 DNA reads TGCAGTGCTAGTAAGCGGGCGGACTCCTACGAGCAGTACTTC. It yields the protein CSASKRADSYEQYF.

This clone has just one count. The chain combines TRBV4-1 with TRBJ1-5; TRBD1 aligns across 8 bases. Germline values: CDR1 MGHRA, CDR2 YSYEKL. V lost 2 bases and J lost 7; bases outside the gene matches: 7. The CDR3 runs 15 residues. As DNA, the CDR3 is TGCGCCAGCAGCCAAATCGACAGGGGCGACCAGCCCCAGCATTTT. Translation gives CASSQIDRGDQPQHF.

V gene TRBV6-2 or TRBV6-3 combines with J gene TRBJ2-1, with 10 bases matching TRBD2. Germline loops: CDR1 MNHEY, CDR2 SVGEGT. Trimming at V came to 4 bases and at J to 0 bases, leaving 9 bases not matched to a gene. This CDR3 comprises 18 residues. CDR3 DNA sequence: TGTGCCAGCAGTTCCTATAGCGGGAGGTTGAGCTCCTACAATGAGCAGTTCTTC. It yields the protein CASSSYSGRLSSYNEQFF.

The V call is TRBV9, the J call TRBJ1-2, with D perhaps matching TRBD1 (6 bases). Germline values: CDR1 SGDLS, CDR2 YYNGEE. With 2 bases removed from V and 4 bases from J, the gap between germline ends came to 9 bases. The CDR3 length is 13 residues. CDR3 nucleotide sequence: TGTGCCAGCAGCGTGGGGGGCGGCTATGGCTACACCTTC. Protein sequence: CASSVGGGYGYTF.

V usage is TRBV13 and J usage is TRBJ1-1, with 9 bases that match TRBD1. The ends lost 4 bases at V and 6 bases at J; junction bases unmatched: 12. The CDR3 runs to 16 residues. Per the germline V gene, CDR1 is PRHDT and CDR2 is FYEKMQ (reference sequence). The CDR3 DNA is TGTGCCAGCAGCTCACATGACAGGGGGGCCGTGGCTGAAGCTTTCTTT. Residues: CASSSHDRGAVAEAFF. Complete variable domain (other parts from reference TRBV13 and TRBJ1-1): AAGVIQSPRHLIKEKRETATLKCYPIPRHDTVYWYQQGPGQDPQFLISFYEKMQSDKGSIPDRFSAQQFSDYHSELNMSSLELGDSALYFCASSSHDRGAVAEAFFGQGTRLTVV.

This clone was counted only a few times. The V gene is TRBV27, the J gene TRBJ2-7; TRBD2 might be the D (6 bases). Germline V gene data show CDR1 as MNHEY and CDR2 as SMNVEV (reference sequence). The CDR3 runs 14 residues. Trimming stripped 0 bases from V and 0 bases from J, with 6 bases between. CDR3 bases: TGTGCCAGCAGTTTATCCGGGAGCTCCTACGAGCAGTACTTC. Its translation: CASSLSGSSYEQYF.

In its sample, this clone was seen once. The chain has TRBV4-1 and TRBJ1-5; a possible D gene is TRBD1 (6 bases). Germline CDR1 is MGHRA and CDR2 is YSYEKL. CDR3 length: 20 amino acids. V lost 3 bases, J lost 6 bases, and 30 bases lay in between. CDR3 DNA sequence: TGCGCCAGCAGCCACCTTGGGGGCAGGGAACATATCCCCCCGGGTCAGCCCCAGCATTTT. Amino acids: CASSHLGGREHIPPGQPQHF.

The chain couples TRBV19 to TRBJ2-7; 12 bases fit TRBD2. Germline V gives CDR1 LNHDA, CDR2 SQIVND (reference sequence). The CDR3 runs 15 residues. The V gene end was trimmed by 3 bases and the J gene end by 6 bases; junction bases not matched to a gene: 6. The CDR3 nucleotides are TGTGCCAGTAGTATGGGAATGGGACTAGCGGGCGAGCAGTACTTC. Protein sequence: CASSMGMGLAGEQYF.